The rows below give T cell receptor beta chains drawn from one sample of a study of T cell responses to AZD1222 COVID-19 vaccine. Profiling relied on immunoSEQ multiplex PCR, and the TCRdb table lists in-frame clones only, not all of them. Among about 120,000 clones listed, 70% to 90% were seen once. The source was peripheral blood, collected 28 days after the second AZD1222 dose. Source of these receptors: an adult who received the AZD1222 COVID-19 vaccine. CDR3s include the opening cysteine and the closing phenylalanine or tryptophan. The D gene is left open where the match is weak. Not every row has a clone size; where given, it reads once, few, many or a size class.

J,size,D,V,DNA,CDR3
TRBJ1-1,-,-,TRBV11-2,TGTGCCAGCAGCTTAGGGGGGAAGGCGGTAGCTTTCTTT,CASSLGGKAVAFF
TRBJ1-2,-,-,TRBV6-6,TGTGCCAGCACCACCGGGGGGGCGGTAGGCTACACCTTC,CASTTGGAVGYTF
TRBJ1-5,-,-,TRBV2,TGTGCCAGCAGTGTCAAGAACAATCAGCCCCAGCATTTT,CASSVKNNQPQHF
TRBJ1-1,-,-,TRBV19,TGTGCCAGTCTTAAGGCAGGGCTCACTGAAGCTTTCTTT,CASLKAGLTEAFF
TRBJ1-2,-,-,TRBV7-2,TGTGCCAGCAACAAGGGTAATGGTTTCTATGGCTACACCTTC,CASNKGNGFYGYTF
TRBJ2-5,few,-,TRBV30,TGTGCCTGGGAGGGGGGGAAGCAAGAGACCCAGTACTTC,CAWEGGKQETQYF
TRBJ2-1,-,-,TRBV28,TGTGCCAGCAGTCCCCTAGGGCAGGGCCGCTCCTACAATGAGCAGTTCTTC,CASSPLGQGRSYNEQFF
TRBJ1-1,once,-,TRBV19,TGTGCCAGTAGTATTAGAAAGAACACTGAAGCTTTCTTT,CASSIRKNTEAFF
TRBJ1-5,-,TRBD1,TRBV28,TGTGCCAGCAGGTCAACAGGGGCGATCAATCAGCCCCAGCATTTT,CASRSTGAINQPQHF
TRBJ1-1,-,-,TRBV3-1/TRBV3-2,TGTGCCAGCAGCCAAGGGGGGGGAGAAGCTTTCTTT,CASSQGGGEAFF